This T cell receptor (beta chain) emerged from a study of naive CD8 T cells in extremely preterm neonates. Extremely preterm births at roughly 23-27 weeks of gestation supplied the samples. Sorting kept Annexin V-negative CD3+CD8+CD45RA+CCR7+ naive T cells. Method: immunoSEQ multiplex PCR; TCRdb's copy keeps in-frame clones and lacks some. The sample contains fewer than 25,000 clones, about 87% of which appear only once. The CDR3 extends over 17 amino acids. V shed 1 base and J 1 base; nucleotides not matched to a gene: 9. Per the germline V gene, CDR1 is MGHRA and CDR2 is YSYEKL. Details on this clone: The target antigen is unknown.

The study, taken as a whole, reports: Compared with older groups, preterm CDR3s were shorter, with fewer N additions and less trimming.

The sequence was obtained from a boy who was born preterm. Sequenced sample: naive CD8+ T cells from cord blood. J is TRBJ2-5 and V is TRBV4-1, with 7 nucleotides matching TRBD1. This CDR3 reads CASSQAIIRDSQETQYF. The CDR3 bases are TGCGCCAGCAGCCAAGCAATAATCCGGGACAGCCAAGAGACCCAGTACTTC.